A selection of T cell receptor beta chains follows, all from one sample in a study of siplizumab effects on memory and regulatory T cells. The assay was immunoSEQ multiplex PCR, and TCRdb's table has in-frame clones only and misses some. The profile covers around 100,000 clones, with more than 85% appearing a single time and 0.15% taken by the ten largest. Sequencing used CD4+ T cells sorted from blood. The receptors shown here come from a human donor in good health. Both conserved end residues are part of each CDR3. The order of the fields is CDR3 length, clone size, V gene, D gene, J gene, CDR3 DNA, CDR3 protein. The D gene is left open where the match is weak. A row's size may be missing; if present it is once, few, many or a size class.

16,-,TRBV18,-,TRBJ1-2,TGTGCCAGCTCACCACCTATGTTGGCAGGGCAATATGGCTACACCTTC,CASSPPMLAGQYGYTF
13,once,TRBV7-2,TRBD2,TRBJ2-7,TGTGCCAGCAGCCATCCTGGGGGGGTTGAGCAGTACTTC,CASSHPGGVEQYF
17,-,TRBV11-2,TRBD1,TRBJ2-2,TGTGCCAGCAGCTTATCATACGGACAGGGGGCGGGCGGGGAGCTGTTTTTT,CASSLSYGQGAGGELFF
15,-,TRBV18,-,TRBJ1-1,TGTGCCAGCTCATCAACCCAAGTCATGAACACTGAAGCTTTCTTT,CASSSTQVMNTEAFF
14,-,TRBV21-1,-,TRBJ1-5,TGTGCCAGCAGCAAAGACGGGCCGGATCAGCCCCAGCATTTT,CASSKDGPDQPQHF
18,-,TRBV23-1,TRBD1,TRBJ1-6,TGCGCCAGCAGTCAAGTCCGGGACAGGGGTCCGAAAATTTCACCCCTCCACTTT,CASSQVRDRGPKISPLHF
14,-,TRBV7-9,TRBD1,TRBJ2-1,TGTGCCAGCAGCCTGACAGGGACGAACAATGAGCAGTTCTTC,CASSLTGTNNEQFF
14,-,TRBV21-1,-,TRBJ2-7,TGTGCCAGTAGTATAGGGATGCACCCCTACGAGCAGTACTTC,CASSIGMHPYEQYF
17,-,TRBV9,TRBD2,TRBJ2-1,TGTGCCAGCAGCGTAACGGCTAGCGGGGGCTCCTACAATGAGCAGTTCTTC,CASSVTASGGSYNEQFF
14,-,TRBV19,-,TRBJ1-2,TGTGCCAGTAGTATCCCTCAGAGACCTTATGGCTACACCTTC,CASSIPQRPYGYTF
17,-,TRBV5-8,TRBD2,TRBJ2-1,TGTGCCAGCAGCGCAGTACTAGCGGGGGGGTCTCGCAATGAGCAGTTCTTC,CASSAVLAGGSRNEQFF
15,-,TRBV5-1,TRBD2,TRBJ2-2,TGCGCCAGCAGCACAGCGGGGGGGCTCACCGGGGAGCTGTTTTTT,CASSTAGGLTGELFF
15,-,TRBV2,TRBD2,TRBJ2-1,TGTGCCAGCAGCGAACTAGCGGGGGGGCCCGATGAGCAGTTCTTC,CASSELAGGPDEQFF
13,once,TRBV7-2,-,TRBJ1-4,TGTGCCAGTGGGAGGGATGTTAATGAAAAACTGTTTTTT,CASGRDVNEKLFF
14,-,TRBV5-4,TRBD2,TRBJ2-3,TGTGCCAGCAGTCTAGCGGGGGGTCTAGATACGCAGTATTTT,CASSLAGGLDTQYF
14,-,TRBV7-7,-,TRBJ1-4,TGTGCCAGCAGCCCGACGGCGGACGATGAAAAACTGTTTTTT,CASSPTADDEKLFF
13,-,TRBV2,TRBD2,TRBJ2-5,TGTGCCAGCAATTCGGGGGGGCAAGAGACCCAGTACTTC,CASNSGGQETQYF
16,once,TRBV4-2,TRBD2,TRBJ2-3,TGTGCCAGCAGCCAAGAACGCGGGGGGGCAGCAGATACGCAGTATTTT,CASSQERGGAADTQYF
13,-,TRBV6-5,-,TRBJ1-2,TGTGCCAGCAGACAGGGCATTAACTATGGCTACACCTTC,CASRQGINYGYTF
14,once,TRBV7-2,TRBD1,TRBJ1-1,TGTGCCAGCAGCCCACAGGGGGGTCGCACTGAAGCTTTCTTT,CASSPQGGRTEAFF
16,-,TRBV28,TRBD1,TRBJ1-6,TGTGCCAGCAGTTTGGGGTTGGGACAGGGTGGCTCACCCCTCCACTTT,CASSLGLGQGGSPLHF
15,-,TRBV14,TRBD2,TRBJ2-5,TGTGCCAGCAGCCAAGATCGCGGGGGATTGGAGACCCAGTACTTC,CASSQDRGGLETQYF
13,-,TRBV12-1,-,TRBJ2-3,TGTGCCAGCAGCTTCAAAGGCACAGATACGCAGTATTTT,CASSFKGTDTQYF
14,-,TRBV2,-,TRBJ1-1,TGTGCCAGCAGCCGACAGGCAGTGAACACTGAAGCTTTCTTT,CASSRQAVNTEAFF
14,-,TRBV28,-,TRBJ1-1,TGTGCCAGCAGTCCAGACAGGATGAACACTGAAGCTTTCTTT,CASSPDRMNTEAFF
14,-,TRBV6-5,-,TRBJ2-7,TGTGCCAGCAGTAGGTCAGGGCAGTCCTACGAGCAGTACTTC,CASSRSGQSYEQYF
13,-,TRBV5-3,-,TRBJ1-1,TGTGCCAGAAGCGCTATGGGGATCACTGAAGCTTTCTTT,CARSAMGITEAFF
15,-,TRBV28,-,TRBJ1-4,TGTGCCAGCAGTTACCCGGACGGAACTAATGAAAAACTGTTTTTT,CASSYPDGTNEKLFF
15,-,TRBV7-2,-,TRBJ1-5,TGTGCCAGCAGCCCTAAGAGGGACGGCAATCAGCCCCAGCATTTT,CASSPKRDGNQPQHF
16,-,TRBV19,-,TRBJ2-1,TGTGCCAGTAGGGAAGGGCCAGGGCCTAAATTGAGTGAGCAGTTCTTC,CASREGPGPKLSEQFF
13,-,TRBV5-1,-,TRBJ2-6,TGCGCCAGCACCGTCACTGGGGCCAACGTCCTGACTTTC,CASTVTGANVLTF
16,-,TRBV28,-,TRBJ2-4,TGTGCCAGCAGTATCCTCGACTCGGTGGGCAAAAACATTCAGTACTTC,CASSILDSVGKNIQYF
14,-,TRBV5-1,-,TRBJ2-2,TGCGCCAGCGGTAGCGAGGGTGCCCCCGGGGAGCTGTTTTTT,CASGSEGAPGELFF
16,-,TRBV28,TRBD1,TRBJ2-5,TGTGCCAGCAGTTCAAGACAGGGGCTAATCCAAGAGACCCAGTACTTC,CASSSRQGLIQETQYF
15,-,TRBV7-2,TRBD1,TRBJ1-4,TGTGCCAGCAGCTACACAGGGGGCAGGAATGAAAAACTGTTTTTT,CASSYTGGRNEKLFF
13,-,TRBV7-2,-,TRBJ2-5,TGTGCCAGCAGCCGGGCGCATCAAGAGACCCAGTACTTC,CASSRAHQETQYF
13,-,TRBV7-9,-,TRBJ1-5,TGTGCCAGCAGCTTAGACAGCAATCAGCCCCAGCATTTT,CASSLDSNQPQHF
16,-,TRBV7-2,TRBD2,TRBJ2-3,TGTGCCAGCAGCTTAGAGCCTAGCGGGGGGGCCGATACGCAGTATTTT,CASSLEPSGGADTQYF
16,-,TRBV5-4,TRBD2,TRBJ2-3,TGTGCCAGCAGCTTGGATCTGGCGGGGGGGACAGATACGCAGTATTTT,CASSLDLAGGTDTQYF
14,-,TRBV6-6,TRBD2,TRBJ2-5,TGTGCCAGCAGCCCCGGCGGGGGGCAAGAGACCCAGTACTTC,CASSPGGGQETQYF
14,-,TRBV7-7,-,TRBJ2-1,TGTGCCAGCAGCTTATCGGGGGTTGAGGGGGAGCAGTTCTTC,CASSLSGVEGEQFF
14,-,TRBV12-5,TRBD1,TRBJ1-2,TGTGCTAGTGCCGCGACAGGGGTCAGGGTGGGCTACACCTTC,CASAATGVRVGYTF
15,few,TRBV6-5,TRBD1,TRBJ2-3,TGTGCCAGCAGTCGACAGGGGGCTGGCACAGATACGCAGTATTTT,CASSRQGAGTDTQYF
22,-,TRBV28,TRBD1,TRBJ2-6,TGTGCCAGCAGTTTAGGGACAGGGTATTTTTTGTCCCGCTACTCTGGGGCCAACGTCCTGACTTTC,CASSLGTGYFLSRYSGANVLTF
16,-,TRBV4-2,-,TRBJ2-1,TGTGCCAGCAGCCAAGTGGGAGGCAGGGCCGGGAATGAGCAGTTCTTC,CASSQVGGRAGNEQFF
17,-,TRBV5-1,-,TRBJ2-3,TGCGCCAGCAGCTTGGAGGGGACATCCCTCACCGCAGATACGCAGTATTTT,CASSLEGTSLTADTQYF
15,-,TRBV18,TRBD1,TRBJ1-5,TGTGCCAGCTCACCCGGGACAGGGGGGGGTCAGCCCCAGCATTTT,CASSPGTGGGQPQHF
12,-,TRBV5-1,-,TRBJ1-2,TGCGCCAGCAGCTTGAACAGAGATGGCTACACCTTC,CASSLNRDGYTF
14,-,TRBV19,-,TRBJ1-5,TGTGCCAGTAGTATAATCTGGCCCCCTCAGCCCCAGCATTTT,CASSIIWPPQPQHF
18,-,TRBV27,TRBD1,TRBJ1-1,TGTGCCAGCAGCCCAAGTCAGGGGGCGAGGAAGATGAACACTGAAGCTTTCTTT,CASSPSQGARKMNTEAFF